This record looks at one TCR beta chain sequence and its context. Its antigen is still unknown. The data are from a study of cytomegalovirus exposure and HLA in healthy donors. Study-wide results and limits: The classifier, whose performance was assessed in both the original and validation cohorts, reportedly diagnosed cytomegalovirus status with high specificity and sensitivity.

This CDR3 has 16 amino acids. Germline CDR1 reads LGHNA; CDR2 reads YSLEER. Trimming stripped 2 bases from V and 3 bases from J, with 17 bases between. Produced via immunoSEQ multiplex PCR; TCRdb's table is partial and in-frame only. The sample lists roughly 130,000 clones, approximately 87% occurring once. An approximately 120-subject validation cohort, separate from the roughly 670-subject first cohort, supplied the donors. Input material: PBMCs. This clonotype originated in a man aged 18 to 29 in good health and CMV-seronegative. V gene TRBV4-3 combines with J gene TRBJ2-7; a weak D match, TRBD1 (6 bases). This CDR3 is CASSQSTDRRYYEQYF. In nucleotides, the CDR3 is TGCGCCAGCAGCCAATCCACAGACAGGCGTTACTACGAGCAGTACTTC.